The 22 T cell receptor beta chains below come from one sample, sequenced in a study of T-cell reconstitution after alpha-beta-depleted transplantation in children. The authors prepared the TCRbeta library with unique molecular identifiers. TCRdb itself ran the PCR reads through MiXCR, one entry per CDR3 protein. The data show some 130,000 distinct CDR3 sequences, with 8% to 10% seen just once and approximately 25% held by the top ten. This material consisted of PBMCs, mostly from graft donor cells, taken 180 days after TCRalphabeta/CD19-depleted stem cell transplant. The receptor source for this set is a girl under two years old who had a stem cell transplant for combined immunodeficiency, so the T cells may come from the graft donor.

V usage is TRBV7-8 and J usage is TRBJ1-2; 7 positions agree with TRBD1. The CDR3 consists of 12 residues. After removal of 5 bases from V and 9 bases from J, the junction contained 6 bases not matched to a gene. CDR1 is SGHVS, CDR2 FQNEAQ, per germline. DNA of the CDR3: TGTGCCAGCAGCCCACAGGGGAACAGCTACACCTTC. This codes for CASSPQGNSYTF. Complete variable domain (other parts from reference TRBV7-8 and TRBJ1-2): GAGVSQSPRYKVAKRGQDVALRCDPISGHVSLFWYQQALGQGPEFLTYFQNEAQLDKSGLPSDRFFAERPEGSVSTLKIQRTQQEDSAVYLCASSPQGNSYTFGSGTRLTVV.

This clonotype was seen a handful of times. The chain couples TRBV29-1 to TRBJ2-5, with TRBD1 matching over 7 bases. Trimming took 7 bases from V and 1 from J; bases not matched to a gene: 9. Germline lookup yields CDR1 SQVTM and CDR2 ANQGSEA. CDR3 size: 14 residues. The CDR3 is CSANGQAFQETQYF. The CDR3 DNA reads as TGCAGCGCTAATGGACAGGCCTTCCAAGAGACCCAGTACTTC.

This clonotype came up a few times. The chain has TRBV6-2 or TRBV6-3 and TRBJ2-1; no firm D call. The CDR3 is made up of 13 amino acids. CDR1 is MNHEY and CDR2 is SVGEGT in the germline V gene. Trimming took 10 bases from V and 0 from J, leaving 10 bases between them. The CDR3 DNA reads as TGTGCCATAACCGGGTACTCCTACAATGAGCAGTTCTTC. This codes for CAITGYSYNEQFF.

This chain links TRBV20-1 with TRBJ2-7, with D unclear. CDR1 is DFQATT and CDR2 is SNEGSKA in the germline V gene (reference sequence). CDR3 length: 11 residues. V lost 4 bases and J 5 bases, leaving 9 bases between the germline ends. DNA for the CDR3: TGCAGTGCTAATGTCCTGGACGAGCAGTACTTC. Its translation is CSANVLDEQYF.

This clonotype was seen more than once but under ten times. This chain links TRBV28 with TRBJ2-7; D remains unclear. V lost 6 bases and J lost 5, with 29 bases in between. The CDR3 covers 18 residues. Germline assignment: CDR1 MDHEN and CDR2 SYDVKM. CDR3 loop: CASRPVWATAQSNNEQYF. CDR3 bases: TGTGCCAGCAGGCCGGTTTGGGCGACCGCCCAAAGTAACAACGAGCAGTACTTC.

J is TRBJ2-5 and V is TRBV23-1, with D hard to call. TRBV23-1 qualifies as an ORF whose function is uncertain. The CDR3 sequence is 10 residues long. V lost 10 bases and J lost 5, with 8 bases in between. CDR3 sequence reads: CATRRETQYF. DNA for the CDR3: TGCGCCACCCGACGGGAGACCCAGTACTTC.

This clonotype was observed many times. The CDR3 loop is CASSSSGAYEQYF. The CDR3 DNA is TGCGCCAGCAGCTCAAGCGGAGCCTACGAGCAGTACTTC. This chain connects TRBV5-1 to TRBJ2-7, with D perhaps matching TRBD2 (5 bases). V was clipped by 3 bases and J by 2 bases, with 9 bases between them. Germline-derived CDR1 and CDR2 are SGHRS and YFSETQ. There are 13 residues in the CDR3. The variable domain in full, completed from reference TRBV5-1 and TRBJ2-7, reads KAGVTQTPRYLIKTRGQQVTLSCSPISGHRSVSWYQQTPGQGLQFLFEYFSETQRNKGNFPGRFSGRQFSNSRSEMNVSTLELGDSALYLCASSSSGAYEQYFGPGTRLTVT.

This clonotype has only a few counts. This chain uses TRBV20-1 with TRBJ2-7; the match to TRBD1 covers 9 bases. Germline-derived CDR1 and CDR2 are DFQATT and SNEGSKA (reference sequence). Losses at the gene ends were 3 bases for V and 6 bases for J; bases not matched to a gene: 3. The CDR3 is 12 residues long. For the CDR3, the DNA is TGCAGTGCTAGGGGACAGGGAGGCGAGCAGTACTTC. Translation gives CSARGQGGEQYF.

This clonotype was recorded many times. This sequence joins TRBV5-1 and TRBJ2-1; 8 nucleotides match TRBD2. V shed 5 bases and J 0 bases; nucleotides not matched to a gene: 7. Germline CDR1 is SGHRS and CDR2 is YFSETQ. The CDR3 is 16 amino acids. The DNA of the CDR3 is TGCGCCAGCAGTACTAGGAGCGGGAGCTCCTACAATGAGCAGTTCTTC. It translates to CASSTRSGSSYNEQFF.

This clonotype was recorded many times. The genes are TRBV6-5 and TRBJ2-7; D may be TRBD2 (6 bases). V dropped 4 bases and J dropped 2 bases, with 15 bases sitting between them. Germline V gene lookup returns CDR1 MNHEY and CDR2 SVGAGI. This CDR3 is built from 15 residues. In DNA form, the CDR3 reads TGTGCCAGCAGTTCTCCGGGACTCACTCCCTACGAGCAGTACTTC. Protein product: CASSSPGLTPYEQYF.

This clonotype was seen a few times. The chain employs TRBV9 and TRBJ2-4; D is possibly TRBD2 (5 bases). The ends were cut back, 3 bases at V and 3 bases at J, with 10 bases in the middle. Germline V gene data show CDR1 as SGDLS and CDR2 as YYNGEE. CDR3 size: 14 residues. The CDR3 region is CASSETGSKNIQYF. The CDR3 coding sequence is TGTGCCAGCAGCGAAACGGGGAGCAAAAACATTCAGTACTTC.

This clonotype turned up a few times. This sequence joins TRBV6-5 and TRBJ1-1, with 8 bases lining up with TRBD1. The junction had 2 bases not matched to a gene; V was cut back by 2 bases and J by 3 bases. This CDR3 is 14 amino acids long. Per the germline V gene, CDR1 is MNHEY and CDR2 is SVGAGI. CDR3 bases: TGTGCCAGCAGTTACAGGGGACAGGACACTGAAGCTTTCTTT. It yields the protein CASSYRGQDTEAFF.

This clonotype occurred many times. This rearrangement joins TRBV12-3 or TRBV12-4 to TRBJ1-6; no clear D. The CDR3 totals 15 residues. Trimming took 1 base from V and 7 from J, leaving 11 bases between them. This CDR3 reads CASSLVEGGNSPLHF. The CDR3 nucleotides read TGTGCCAGCAGTTTAGTGGAGGGTGGCAATTCACCCCTCCACTTT.

The gene calls are TRBV4-1 and TRBJ1-1; D uncertain. Trimming took 0 bases from V and 0 from J, leaving 14 bases between them. The CDR3 runs to 17 residues. Germline CDR1 MGHRA, CDR2 YSYEKL. The CDR3: CASSQDHGFTMNTEAFF. The DNA for the CDR3 is TGCGCCAGCAGCCAAGATCATGGCTTTACTATGAACACTGAAGCTTTCTTT.

This clonotype was observed a few times. The chain is built from TRBV20-1 and TRBJ2-2, with 8 bases lining up with TRBD2. The CDR3 extends over 15 amino acids. V was clipped by 3 bases and J by 3 bases; unmatched bases: 6. Germline V gives CDR1 DFQATT, CDR2 SNEGSKA (reference sequence). The CDR3 DNA follows: TGCAGTGCTAGCGGGGGGGCTCGGGACACCGGGGAGCTGTTTTTT. As protein: CSASGGARDTGELFF.

The chain combines TRBV7-2 with TRBJ2-5; maybe TRBD1 (5 bases). This CDR3 has 14 amino acids. V was shortened by 3 bases and J by 5 bases, with 13 bases between the two germline ends. Germline CDR1 reads SGHTA; CDR2 reads FQGNSA. CDR3 in amino acids: CASSFSSRGETQYF. CDR3 bases: TGTGCCAGCAGCTTTTCTAGTAGGGGCGAGACCCAGTACTTC.

This clonotype was seen ten or more times. V and J are TRBV9 and TRBJ2-7, with D unresolved. V lost 3 bases and J 5 bases, leaving 9 bases between the germline ends. The CDR3 is 12 amino acids. Germline CDR1 reads SGDLS; CDR2 reads YYNGEE. CDR3: CASSGGENEQYF. The CDR3 DNA follows: TGTGCCAGCAGCGGAGGTGAGAACGAGCAGTACTTC.

This clonotype was seen repeatedly, ten times or more. The gene calls are TRBV6-5 and TRBJ2-1; D is unresolved. The V gene lost 5 bases and the J gene lost 9 bases, with 20 bases spanning the gap. Germline CDR1 MNHEY, CDR2 SVGAGI. The CDR3 runs 15 residues. The CDR3 loop is CASSTDGPRNGEQFF. Written as DNA, the CDR3 is TGTGCCAGCAGTACCGACGGGCCCCGGAACGGTGAGCAGTTCTTC.

This clonotype showed up just a few times. The chain carries TRBV3-1 and TRBJ2-5; no firm D call. Trimming removed 0 bases at V and 1 base at J, with 3 bases between. Germline CDR1 LGHDT, CDR2 YNNKEL (reference sequence). CDR3 length: 13 residues. The CDR3 protein is CASSQEPQETQYF. In DNA, the CDR3 is TGTGCCAGCAGCCAAGAACCCCAAGAGACCCAGTACTTC.

The chain recombines TRBV21-1 with TRBJ2-1; the D call of TRBD2 is as the table states it, not checked on the DNA. TRBV21-1 is assigned pseudogene status. The CDR3 consists of 17 residues. CDR3 protein: CASSRAPNLSDYDEQFF. The DNA for the CDR3 is TGTGCCAGCAGCCGGGCCCCAAACCTTTCTGATTACGATGAGCAGTTCTTC.

This clonotype was recorded many times. V usage is TRBV29-1 and J usage is TRBJ2-5; possible D gene TRBD1, 7 bases. V lost 6 bases, J lost 5 bases, and 19 bases lay in between. Looked up from germline, CDR1 is SQVTM and CDR2 is ANQGSEA. The CDR3 runs to 14 residues. The CDR3 sequence is CSVTRDRGYETQYF. CDR3 DNA: TGCAGCGTCACGCGGGACAGAGGGTATGAGACCCAGTACTTC.

This clonotype was counted at least ten times. J is TRBJ1-4 and V is TRBV5-1; the D is unclear. V lost 0 bases and J 5 bases, leaving 8 bases between the germline ends. The CDR3 spans 14 residues. The germline CDR1 and CDR2 sequences are SGHRS and YFSETQ. CDR3 region: CASSLGAENEKLFF. CDR3 sequence (DNA): TGCGCCAGCAGCTTGGGGGCGGAGAATGAAAAACTGTTTTTT.